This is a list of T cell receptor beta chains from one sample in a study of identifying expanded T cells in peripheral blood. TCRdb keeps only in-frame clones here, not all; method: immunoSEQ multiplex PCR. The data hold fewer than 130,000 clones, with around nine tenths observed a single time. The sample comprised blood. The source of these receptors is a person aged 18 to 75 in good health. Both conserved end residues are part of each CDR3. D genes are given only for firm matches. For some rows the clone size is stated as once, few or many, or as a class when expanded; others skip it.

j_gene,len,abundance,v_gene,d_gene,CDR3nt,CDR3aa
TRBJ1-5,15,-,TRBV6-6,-,TGTGCCAGCACCCCCGGCTATAATAGCAATCAGCCCCAGCATTTT,CASTPGYNSNQPQHF
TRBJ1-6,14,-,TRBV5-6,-,TGTGCCAGCAGCTTGGGTCAGCCTAATTCACCCCTCCACTTT,CASSLGQPNSPLHF
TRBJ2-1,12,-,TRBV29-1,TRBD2,TGCAGCGGGGGGGGTCCGGTGGATGAGCAGTTCTTC,CSGGGPVDEQFF
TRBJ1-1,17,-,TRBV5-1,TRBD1,TGCGCCAGCAGCTTGGCCTCCGGACAGGGAGGTTGGGCTGAAGCTTTCTTT,CASSLASGQGGWAEAFF
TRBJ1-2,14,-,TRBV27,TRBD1,TGTGCCAGCATGCCGGGACAGGGGGCAGAAGGCTACACCTTC,CASMPGQGAEGYTF
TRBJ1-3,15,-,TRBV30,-,TGTGCCTGGAGCGTAGGAGTCTCCTCTGGAAACACCATATATTTT,CAWSVGVSSGNTIYF
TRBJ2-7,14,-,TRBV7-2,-,TGTGCCAGCAGCTTAGGGGTGGGTAGCTACGAGCAGTACTTC,CASSLGVGSYEQYF
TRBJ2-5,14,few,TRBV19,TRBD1,TGTGCCAGTAGTCCGACAGGGGGCGCGAAGACCCAGTACTTC,CASSPTGGAKTQYF
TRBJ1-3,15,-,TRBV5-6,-,TGTGCCAGCAGCTTGGCGCAAGTCTCTGGAAACACCATATATTTT,CASSLAQVSGNTIYF
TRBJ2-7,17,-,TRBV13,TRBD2,TGTGCCAGCAGCCAGGCTTTAGCGGGGGGCCATTTCTACGAGCAGTACTTC,CASSQALAGGHFYEQYF
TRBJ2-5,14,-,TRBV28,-,TGTGCCAGCAGTTTACAAACTCTACGGGAGACCCAGTACTTC,CASSLQTLRETQYF
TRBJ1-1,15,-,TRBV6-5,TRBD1,TGTGCCAGCAGTTACGGGGACAGGGAGAACACTGAAGCTTTCTTT,CASSYGDRENTEAFF
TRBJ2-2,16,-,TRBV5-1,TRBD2,TGCGCCAGCAGCTACGGGACTAACCTACTGACCGGGGAGCTGTTTTTT,CASSYGTNLLTGELFF
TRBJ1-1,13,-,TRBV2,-,TGTGCCAGCAGGGGGAACAGAGACACTGAAGCTTTCTTT,CASRGNRDTEAFF
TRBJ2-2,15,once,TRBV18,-,TGTGCCAGCTCATCCCAGGGATCGAACACCGGGGAGCTGTTTTTT,CASSSQGSNTGELFF
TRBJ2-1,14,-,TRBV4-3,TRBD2,TGCGCCAGCAGCCATCGGGGGGGGAACAATGAGCAGTTCTTC,CASSHRGGNNEQFF
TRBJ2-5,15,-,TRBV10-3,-,TGTGCCATCAGTGAGTTCGCCCTAAGGGGGGAGACCCAGTACTTC,CAISEFALRGETQYF
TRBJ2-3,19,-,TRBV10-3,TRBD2,TGTGCCATCACCCCGAACGGGGGTTTAGCGGGGGGTACCACAGATACGCAGTATTTT,CAITPNGGLAGGTTDTQYF
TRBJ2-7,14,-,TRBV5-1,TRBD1,TGCGCCAGCAGCTTGACAGGGGTCAACTACGAGCAGTACTTC,CASSLTGVNYEQYF
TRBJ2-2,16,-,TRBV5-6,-,TGTGCCAGCAGCTTGGCCGGGTCACCGAACACCGGGGAGCTGTTTTTT,CASSLAGSPNTGELFF
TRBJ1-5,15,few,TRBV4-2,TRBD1,TGTGCCAGCAGCCAAGAAGGGACAGCTCATCAGCCCCAGCATTTT,CASSQEGTAHQPQHF
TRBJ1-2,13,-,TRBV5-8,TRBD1,TGTGCCAGCAGCAGGGACAGCGAGCTGGGCTACACCTTC,CASSRDSELGYTF
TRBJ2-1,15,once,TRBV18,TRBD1,TGTGCCAGCTCACCACCCCCCCAGGGGGTGGATGAGCAGTTCTTC,CASSPPPQGVDEQFF
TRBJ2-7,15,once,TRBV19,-,TGTGCCAGTAGTGACACAGGGGGGGCGGCCTACGAGCAGTACTTC,CASSDTGGAAYEQYF
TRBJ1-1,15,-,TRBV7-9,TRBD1,TGTGCCAGCAGCTTCTGGACAGGGGGTAGGGCTGAAGCTTTCTTT,CASSFWTGGRAEAFF
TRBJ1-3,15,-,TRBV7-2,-,TGTGCCAGCAGCTTAGTAAGGGCTGGTGGAAACACCATATATTTT,CASSLVRAGGNTIYF
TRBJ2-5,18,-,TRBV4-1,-,TGCGCCAGCAGCCAGAGGGCCTTAGTGGGGCCCCCAGGAGAGACCCAGTACTTC,CASSQRALVGPPGETQYF
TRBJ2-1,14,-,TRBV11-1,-,TGTGCCAGCAGCTTAAACCAGGGCTACAATGAGCAGTTCTTC,CASSLNQGYNEQFF
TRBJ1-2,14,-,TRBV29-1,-,TGCAGCGTACCTGGACAGAGAAACAACTATGGCTACACCTTC,CSVPGQRNNYGYTF
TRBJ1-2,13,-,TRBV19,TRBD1,TGTGCCAGTAGTTTCGGGACAGCCTATGGCTACACCTTC,CASSFGTAYGYTF
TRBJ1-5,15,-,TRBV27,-,TGTGCCAGCAGTTTTGGAGGGGAGAGCAATCAGCCCCAGCATTTT,CASSFGGESNQPQHF
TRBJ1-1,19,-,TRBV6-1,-,TGTGCCAGCAGTGAACAGCGGGCAGGGTCATTTCCTCTGAACACTGAAGCTTTCTTT,CASSEQRAGSFPLNTEAFF
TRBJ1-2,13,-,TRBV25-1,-,TGTGCCAGCAGTGAATTCAGCGTCTATGGCTACACCTTC,CASSEFSVYGYTF
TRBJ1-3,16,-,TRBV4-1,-,TGCGCCAGCAGCCCTCTAACAGGGAACTCTGGAAACACCATATATTTT,CASSPLTGNSGNTIYF
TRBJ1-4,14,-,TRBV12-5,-,TGTGCTAGTGGTCAGGGTTGGGGGCGTGAAAAACTGTTTTTT,CASGQGWGREKLFF
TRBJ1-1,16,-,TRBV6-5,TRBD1,TGCGCCAGCAGTTTGGTACAGGGGGCGAGGGACACTGAAGCTTTCTTT,CASSLVQGARDTEAFF
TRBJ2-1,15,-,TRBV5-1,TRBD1,TGCGCCAGCAGCTCAGCCGGGACAGGGGGCCGTGAGCAGTTCTTC,CASSSAGTGGREQFF
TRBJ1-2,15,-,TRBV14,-,TGTGCCAGCAGCCCTACCCAGACGGCCTTTGGTGGCTACACCTTC,CASSPTQTAFGGYTF
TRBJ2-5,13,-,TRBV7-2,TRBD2,TGTGCCAGCAGCAAAGCGGGACAAGAGACCCAGTACTTC,CASSKAGQETQYF
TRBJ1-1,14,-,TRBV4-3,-,TGCGCCAGCAGCCAAGAGGTAGGCGACACTGAAGCTTTCTTT,CASSQEVGDTEAFF
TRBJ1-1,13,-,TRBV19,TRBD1,TGTGCCAGTAGTCCGACAGGGACGGCTGAAGCTTTCTTT,CASSPTGTAEAFF
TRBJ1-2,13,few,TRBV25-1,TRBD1,TGTGCCAGCAGCTGGACAGGGAACTATGGCTACACCTTC,CASSWTGNYGYTF
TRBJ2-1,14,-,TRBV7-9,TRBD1,TGTGCCAGCAGCTTTGGGACAGGGATCAATGAGCAGTTCTTC,CASSFGTGINEQFF
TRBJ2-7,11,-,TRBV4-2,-,TGTGCCAGCAGCCAAGACAACGAGCAGTACTTC,CASSQDNEQYF
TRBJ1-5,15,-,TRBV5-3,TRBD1,TGTGCCAGAAGCTTGGGACAGGGCGGTCGGCAGCCCCAGCATTTT,CARSLGQGGRQPQHF
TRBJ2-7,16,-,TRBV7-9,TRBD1,TGTGCCAGCAGCTCCCCCCGGGGACAGGGGGCCTACGAGCAGTACTTC,CASSSPRGQGAYEQYF
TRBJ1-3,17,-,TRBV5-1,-,TGCGCCAGCAGCTCGACCGGGACAAAGAACTCTGGAAACACCATATATTTT,CASSSTGTKNSGNTIYF
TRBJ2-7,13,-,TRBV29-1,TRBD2,TGCAGCGTTGACGACACGGGAGGCTACGAGCAGTACTTC,CSVDDTGGYEQYF
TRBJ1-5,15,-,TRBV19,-,TGTGCCAGTAGTATAGAAGACAGCCGTGGGCAGCCCCAGCATTTT,CASSIEDSRGQPQHF
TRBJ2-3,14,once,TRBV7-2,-,TGTGCCAGTAGGAGGGGGCCAAGCACAGATACGCAGTATTTT,CASRRGPSTDTQYF
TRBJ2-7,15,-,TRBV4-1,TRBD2,TGCGCCAGCAGTCCTTATAGCGGGGGGGACTACGAGCAGTACTTC,CASSPYSGGDYEQYF
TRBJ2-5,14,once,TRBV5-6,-,TGTGCCAGCAGCTTAACCGACGGGGGGCGCACCCAGTACTTC,CASSLTDGGRTQYF
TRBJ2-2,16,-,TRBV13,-,TGTGCCAGCAGCTTAGGCCGGGGCGCGAACACCGGGGAGCTGTTTTTT,CASSLGRGANTGELFF
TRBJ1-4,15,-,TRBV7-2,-,TGTGCCAGCAGCTTACAAGAGGGAACTAATGAAAAACTGTTTTTT,CASSLQEGTNEKLFF
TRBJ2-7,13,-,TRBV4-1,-,TGCGCCAGCAGCTCCGAGGGTTCCTACGAGCAGTACTTC,CASSSEGSYEQYF
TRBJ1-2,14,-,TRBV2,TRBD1,TGTGCCAGCAGTGAGGGGACAGGGGGCGTACGGATTATATTC,CASSEGTGGVRIIF
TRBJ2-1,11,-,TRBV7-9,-,TGTGCCAGCAGCTTAGTCGGTGAGCAGTTCTTC,CASSLVGEQFF